Below, 6 T cell receptor beta chains from the same sample are listed, as sequenced in a study of response to subunit inactivated influenza vaccine. Each CDR3 protein gets one entry after TCRdb re-called the RT-PCR reads with MiXCR. This table holds about 780,000 distinct CDR3 sequences, about 18% found once. The source material was PBMCs from blood, sampled 4 to 6 days after vaccination. The receptors were sampled from a man between 50 and 59 years old who received an inactivated influenza vaccine.

This rearrangement joins TRBV14 to TRBJ2-7; 7 bases are shared with TRBD2. The CDR3 has 14 amino acids. Per germline, CDR1 SGHDN and CDR2 FVKESK. The J segment lost 0 bases and the V segment lost 3 bases, leaving 2 bases of the junction unmatched. The CDR3 region is CASSHSGYSYEQYF. The CDR3 bases are TGTGCCAGCAGCCATAGCGGGTACTCCTACGAGCAGTACTTC.

The chain combines TRBV5-1 with TRBJ2-1; no definite D call. The CDR3 extends over 14 amino acids. From germline, CDR1 is SGHRS and CDR2 YFSETQ. V shed 6 bases and J shed 0 bases, with 10 bases lying between them. CDR3 DNA: TGCGCCAGCAAGGGCGACAACTCCTACAATGAGCAGTTCTTC. This gives the protein CASKGDNSYNEQFF. The whole variable domain, filled in from reference TRBV5-1 and TRBJ2-1, reads KAGVTQTPRYLIKTRGQQVTLSCSPISGHRSVSWYQQTPGQGLQFLFEYFSETQRNKGNFPGRFSGRQFSNSRSEMNVSTLELGDSALYLCASKGDNSYNEQFFGPGTRLTVL.

This clonotype came up a few times. The rearrangement links TRBV29-1 to TRBJ1-1; 10 bases align to TRBD1. Germline CDR1 and CDR2: SQVTM and ANQGSEA. Unmatched junction bases numbered 5, after V lost 6 bases and J lost 4 bases. The CDR3 has 13 residues. CDR3 nucleotide sequence: TGCAGCGTGACCCGGGACAGGGGCACTGAAGCTTTCTTT. Translation: CSVTRDRGTEAFF.

In this sample, this clonotype turned up a few times. V gene TRBV6-5 combines with J gene TRBJ2-5; D might be TRBD2 (5 bases). V was shortened by 0 bases and J by 1 base, with 9 bases between the two germline ends. CDR3 length equals 15 residues. Germline CDR1 MNHEY, CDR2 SVGAGI. CDR3 in DNA: TGTGCCAGCAGTTACTCGATGGGGAGCCAAGAGACCCAGTACTTC. Residues: CASSYSMGSQETQYF.

This clonotype came up many times. The rearrangement uses TRBV29-1 and TRBJ1-5; D gene ambiguous. From germline, CDR1 is SQVTM and CDR2 ANQGSEA. The length of the CDR3 is 13 residues. The germline V and J ends were trimmed by 4 bases and 2 bases, with 9 bases remaining between them. DNA of the CDR3: TGCAGCGTTGCCGGGAACGGCAATCAGCCCCAGCATTTT. This translates into CSVAGNGNQPQHF.

The V and J genes are TRBV14 and TRBJ1-1, with no clear D. The length of the CDR3 is 13 residues. The ends were cut back, 1 base at V and 11 bases at J, with 14 bases in the middle. Germline CDR1 is SGHDN and CDR2 is FVKESK. In nucleotides, the CDR3 is TGTGCCAGCAGCCAAGGAGGCCGAGACATTGCTTTCTTT. It codes for CASSQGGRDIAFF.